These 4 T cell receptor beta chains were sequenced from one sample in a study of CD8+CD57+ T cells in acquired aplastic anemia (dated by TCRdb to 2017 to 2018). TCRdb names Illumina HiSeq 2000 as the instrument used. TCR beta VDJ combination and CDR3 sequence profiling used genomic DNA as the template. Clones were called with MiXCR by TCRdb after fastp trimmed the public reads at Q25, and only in-frame beta chains were retained. For every CDR3 protein sequence, its rows merge into one entry that carries the most common genes and DNA. Here the sample has about 110,000 distinct CDR3 sequences; 51% occur a single time. The biggest ten clones account for under 35% of the sample. Sequencing input: sorted CD4+, CD8+, or CD8+CD57+ T cells (not recorded which) from PBMCs. These receptors all stem from a human donor in good health, serving as a control.

The chain employs TRBV11-1 and TRBJ2-1; D possibly matches TRBD1 or TRBD2 (5 bases each). Trimming cost V 4 bases and J 4 bases, with 11 bases left between them. The germline gives CDR1 SGHAT, CDR2 FQDESV (reference sequence). This CDR3 comprises 14 residues. The CDR3 region is CASSSERGYNEQFF. Written as DNA, the CDR3 is TGTGCCAGCAGCTCGGAGAGGGGATACAATGAGCAGTTCTTC.

This clonotype was recorded at least ten times. The chain uses TRBV29-1 and TRBJ1-2; D ambiguous. Trimming removed 3 bases at V and 0 bases at J, with 17 bases between. This CDR3 has 16 residues. CDR1 is SQVTM, CDR2 ANQGSEA, per germline. CDR3 protein: CSVESLRQAANYGYTF. The CDR3, as DNA: TGCAGCGTTGAGTCACTCCGGCAGGCAGCTAACTATGGCTACACCTTC.

The chain combines TRBV5-8 with TRBJ2-7, with 8 bases identical to TRBD1. This CDR3 spans 15 amino acids. Trimming cost V 0 bases and J 0 bases; bases outside gene matches: 2. The germline V gene encodes CDR1 SGHTS and CDR2 YDEGEE. This CDR3 reads CASSLEQGVSYEQYF. The CDR3 nucleotides are TGTGCCAGCAGCTTGGAACAGGGGGTCTCCTACGAGCAGTACTTC.

The chain employs TRBV6-1 and TRBJ2-7; D possibly matches TRBD1 or TRBD2 (5 bases each). Per germline, CDR1 MNHNS and CDR2 SASEGT. The CDR3 totals 13 residues. V was cut by 9 bases and J by 3 bases, with 15 bases left in between. The DNA for the CDR3 is TGTGCCAGTTCCGGGACGCCTAACTACGAGCAGTACTTC. This encodes CASSGTPNYEQYF.